The 18 T cell receptor beta chains below come from one sample, sequenced in a study of T-cell reconstitution after alpha-beta-depleted transplantation in children. Preparation of the TCRbeta library involved a method that used unique molecular identifiers. TCRdb processed the PCR reads anew with MiXCR; each CDR3 protein has one entry. The sample yields a few hundred thousand distinct CDR3 sequences, 10% to 15% seen once. The specimen comprised PBMCs, mostly from graft donor cells, sampled 360 days after TCRalphabeta/CD19-depleted stem cell transplant. Receptors were obtained from a male patient younger than 18 who had a stem cell transplant for acute myeloid leukemia, so the T cells may come from the graft donor.

This clonotype appeared many times. The chain combines TRBV5-1 with TRBJ2-3; 7 bases match TRBD1. Germline V gene sequence: CDR1 SGHRS, CDR2 YFSETQ. V was clipped by 2 bases and J by 3 bases; unmatched bases: 3. There are 14 residues in the CDR3. The CDR3 coding sequence is TGCGCCAGCAGCTTAAGGGGGCAGACAGATACGCAGTATTTT. Amino acids: CASSLRGQTDTQYF. The full variable domain, completed using reference TRBV5-1 and TRBJ2-3, is KAGVTQTPRYLIKTRGQQVTLSCSPISGHRSVSWYQQTPGQGLQFLFEYFSETQRNKGNFPGRFSGRQFSNSRSEMNVSTLELGDSALYLCASSLRGQTDTQYFGPGTRLTVL.

This chain uses TRBV12-3 or TRBV12-4 with TRBJ2-3; a possible D gene is TRBD1 (6 bases). The V gene lost 3 bases and the J gene lost 2 bases, with 18 bases spanning the gap. The CDR3 runs 17 residues. The CDR3 sequence: CASSFLLSGHLTDTQYF. CDR3 in DNA: TGTGCCAGCAGTTTCCTATTGTCGGGACACCTCACAGATACGCAGTATTTT.

The table lists this clonotype with a few counts. This chain connects TRBV20-1 to TRBJ2-1; D is perhaps TRBD2 (5 bases). The CDR3 is made up of 19 amino acids. Germline lookup yields CDR1 DFQATT and CDR2 SNEGSKA (reference sequence). With 5 bases removed from V and 0 bases from J, the gap between germline ends came to 26 bases. CDR3 amino acids: CSAWPAGWGALNSYNEQFF. In DNA form, the CDR3 reads TGCAGTGCTTGGCCCGCCGGGTGGGGAGCTCTAAACTCCTACAATGAGCAGTTCTTC.

This clonotype was observed a handful of times. J is TRBJ2-2 and V is TRBV6-5, with TRBD1 as a possible D gene (5 bases). Germline CDR1 and CDR2: MNHEY and SVGAGI. The V and J ends lost 2 bases and 3 bases respectively, with 13 bases between them. CDR3 length: 16 residues. CDR3 bases: TGTGCCAGCAGTTACCCTAGGGGCAGGTACACCGGGGAGCTGTTTTTT. This translates into CASSYPRGRYTGELFF.

In this sample, this clonotype turned up once. This chain links TRBV7-3 with TRBJ2-1; 10 nucleotides match TRBD1. V dropped 5 bases and J dropped 4; count of bases not matched to a gene: 8. The CDR3 has 16 amino acids. Looked up from germline, CDR1 is SGHTA and CDR2 is FQGTGA. CDR3 in amino acids: CASSVDRGVGYNEQFF. The CDR3 nucleotides are TGTGCCAGCAGCGTGGACAGGGGGGTGGGGTACAATGAGCAGTTCTTC.

V and J are TRBV6-1 and TRBJ2-1, with 11 bases fitting TRBD1. V lost 6 bases to trimming and J lost 9 bases; unmatched junction nucleotides: 10. The germline V gene has CDR1 MNHNS and CDR2 SASEGT. This CDR3 has 15 residues. As DNA, the CDR3 is TGTGCCAGCAGAAGCCGGGACAGGGGGATAGGTGAGCAGTTCTTC. It codes for CASRSRDRGIGEQFF.

In this sample, this clonotype turned up a few times. This sequence joins TRBV11-2 and TRBJ2-1, with D unresolved. Looked up from germline, CDR1 is SGHAT and CDR2 is FQNNGV. This CDR3 contains 15 residues. V gave up 0 bases and J gave up 6 bases, with 12 bases separating them. CDR3 sequence (DNA): TGTGCCAGCAGCTTAGATGGTCTAGATAGCAATGAGCAGTTCTTC. Translation: CASSLDGLDSNEQFF. The full variable domain, in which reference TRBV11-2 and TRBJ2-1 provide the parts outside the CDR3, is EAGVAQSPRYKIIEKRQSVAFWCNPISGHATLYWYQQILGQGPKLLIQFQNNGVVDDSQLPKDRFSAERLKGVDSTLKIQPAKLEDSAVYLCASSLDGLDSNEQFFGPGTRLTVL.

This clonotype has just a few counts. The chain uses TRBV9 and TRBJ2-1; 7 bases agree with TRBD2. With 3 bases clipped from V and 6 bases from J, the junction kept 6 bases outside the gene matches. CDR1 is SGDLS and CDR2 is YYNGEE in the germline V gene. The CDR3 has 14 amino acids. The CDR3 DNA reads as TGTGCCAGCAGCGCCCGACTAGCCGGCAATGAGCAGTTCTTC. Protein sequence: CASSARLAGNEQFF.

This clonotype occurred many times. The V and J genes are TRBV7-2 and TRBJ2-7; D call uncertain. V lost 1 base and J 7 bases, leaving 17 bases between the germline ends. The CDR3 totals 15 residues. Per the germline V gene, CDR1 is SGHTA and CDR2 is FQGNSA. In DNA form, the CDR3 reads TGTGCCAGCAGCTTAGAAGGCCTAACCAGTGGGGAGCAGTACTTC. Its protein is CASSLEGLTSGEQYF.

V is TRBV6-2 or TRBV6-3 and J is TRBJ2-1, with a possible D match to TRBD1 (6 bases). V was shortened by 6 bases and J by 8 bases, with 17 bases between the two germline ends. The CDR3 runs 14 residues. Germline V lookup: CDR1 MNHEY, CDR2 SVGEGT. The CDR3 loop reads CASSILQGRDEQFF. The CDR3 DNA reads TGTGCCAGCAGCATTCTACAGGGAAGGGATGAGCAGTTCTTC.

The chain carries TRBV28 and TRBJ2-3, with 10 bases identical to TRBD2. Per germline, CDR1 MDHEN and CDR2 SYDVKM. J lost 2 bases, V lost 3 bases, and 8 bases had no gene match. The CDR3 is 17 residues long. The CDR3: CASSFGGLARYTDTQYF. CDR3 coding DNA: TGTGCCAGCAGTTTTGGGGGACTAGCGCGGTACACAGATACGCAGTATTTT.

This clonotype showed up just a few times. This chain links TRBV29-1 with TRBJ2-7; 7 bases fit TRBD1. Germline V lookup: CDR1 SQVTM, CDR2 ANQGSEA. Trimming took 7 bases from V and 3 from J; bases not matched to a gene: 15. The CDR3 runs 15 residues. In nucleotides, the CDR3 is TGCAGCGCTGTATTACAGGGGCAGGGCCTCTACGAGCAGTACTTC. As protein: CSAVLQGQGLYEQYF.

This rearrangement joins TRBV20-1 to TRBJ2-3, with D possibly being TRBD2 (7 bases). The V end lost 5 bases, the J end lost 2 bases, and 11 bases lay between the germline ends. Germline CDR1 is DFQATT and CDR2 is SNEGSKA (reference sequence). This CDR3 has 13 residues. The chain's CDR3 is CSAEGGTTDTQYF. CDR3 coding DNA: TGCAGTGCTGAGGGGGGGACCACAGATACGCAGTATTTT.

The table lists this clonotype with a few counts. The J gene is TRBJ2-7, the V gene TRBV12-3 or TRBV12-4, with TRBD2 matching over 11 bases. The CDR3 covers 15 residues. Losses at the gene ends were 2 bases for V and 5 bases for J; bases not matched to a gene: 5. The CDR3 sequence is CASSLWGTSGDEQYF. Here the CDR3 DNA reads TGTGCCAGCAGTTTATGGGGGACTAGCGGCGACGAGCAGTACTTC.

This chain links TRBV5-1 with TRBJ2-1; 8 bases are shared with TRBD2. CDR1 SGHRS and CDR2 YFSETQ come from the germline V gene. The CDR3 contains 15 residues. J gave up 4 bases and V 3 bases, and 6 bases lay outside the gene matches. CDR3 in DNA: TGCGCCAGCAGCTACGGACTAGCACTGTACAATGAGCAGTTCTTC. Translated: CASSYGLALYNEQFF.

V is TRBV11-2 and J is TRBJ2-1, with 13 bases aligning to TRBD2. The V gene's germline CDR1 is SGHAT and CDR2 FQNNGV. The trim removed 4 bases at V and 4 bases at J, leaving 10 bases unmatched. The CDR3 covers 18 residues. The CDR3 loop is CASSSRTSGSLFYNEQFF. The CDR3 DNA follows: TGTGCCAGCAGCTCGAGGACTAGCGGGAGCCTATTTTACAATGAGCAGTTCTTC.

The V gene is TRBV11-3, the J gene TRBJ2-1; D is possibly TRBD2 (5 bases). Germline CDR1 reads SGHNT; CDR2 reads YENEEA. Trimming took 5 bases from V and 4 from J, leaving 18 bases between them. This CDR3 spans 16 amino acids. The CDR3 DNA is TGTGCCAGCAGCCTCCGAGGAGGCTCCACTTACAATGAGCAGTTCTTC. Translating gives CASSLRGGSTYNEQFF. The whole variable domain, filled in from reference TRBV11-3 and TRBJ2-1, reads EAGVVQSPRYKIIEKKQPVAFWCNPISGHNTLYWYLQNLGQGPELLIRYENEEAVDDSQLPKDRFSAERLKGVDSTLKIQPAELGDSAVYLCASSLRGGSTYNEQFFGPGTRLTVL.

The rearrangement joins TRBV7-8 to TRBJ1-2; 7 bases map to TRBD1. CDR1 and CDR2 from the germline V gene are SGHVS and FQNEAQ. V lost 5 bases to trimming and J lost 10 bases; unmatched junction nucleotides: 13. The CDR3 consists of 14 residues. CDR3 nucleotides: TGTGCCAGCAGCCGTCCCGGGCAGGGGGAAGACTACACCTTC. The encoded protein is CASSRPGQGEDYTF.